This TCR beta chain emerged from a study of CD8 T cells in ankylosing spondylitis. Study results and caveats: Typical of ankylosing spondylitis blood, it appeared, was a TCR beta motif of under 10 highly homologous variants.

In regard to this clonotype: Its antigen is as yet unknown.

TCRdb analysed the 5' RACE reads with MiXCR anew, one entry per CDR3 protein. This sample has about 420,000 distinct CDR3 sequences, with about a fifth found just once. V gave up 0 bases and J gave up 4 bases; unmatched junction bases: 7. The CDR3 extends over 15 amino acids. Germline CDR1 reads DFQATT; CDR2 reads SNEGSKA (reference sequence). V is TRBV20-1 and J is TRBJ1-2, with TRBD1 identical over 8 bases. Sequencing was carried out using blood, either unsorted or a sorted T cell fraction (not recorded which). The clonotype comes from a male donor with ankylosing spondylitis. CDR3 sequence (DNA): TGCAGTGCTAGAGATCCCCGGACAGGGAGCTATGGCTACACCTTC. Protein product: CSARDPRTGSYGYTF.